This T cell receptor beta chain was sequenced for a study of CD8+ T cells in alopecia areata. This CDR3 is 13 amino acids long. V was clipped by 1 base and J by 8 bases, with 9 bases between them. Germline loops: CDR1 SGHDN, CDR2 FVKESK. Study-level results: Clonality exceeded that of normal scalp in lesional scalp, most notably in alopecia totalis/universalis.

This clone came up a few times. Its antigen is still unknown. In each case, RNA was isolated and then reverse transcribed into cDNA as the sequencing template. Generated by immunoSEQ multiplex PCR, the TCRdb table keeps only in-frame clones and is missing some. The sample contains about 100,000 clones, roughly 56% of which appear only once. Treatment meaning: oral pan-JAK inhibitor, 5-10 mg twice daily. This material consisted of CD8+ T cells sorted from blood, taken at approximately week 55, from a patient treated with tofacitinib. This clonotype originated in a human donor with alopecia areata. J is TRBJ2-1 and V is TRBV14; D call uncertain. CDR3 nucleotide sequence: TGTGCCAGCAGCCAAGTCGTAGGGCATGAGCAGTTCTTC. Amino acid sequence: CASSQVVGHEQFF.